This T cell receptor (beta chain) was sequenced in a study of T-cell memory formation after mild COVID-19. Study context: The TCR clusters were mostly specific to one donor.

As concerns this clonotype: Its antigen is unknown.

Findings and caveats of the study: CD4+ contracting clones were found mainly in CM and EM, and CD8+ ones in EMRA. The authors did not confirm SARS-CoV-2 specificity of second-wave clones peaking day 37.

Germline V gives CDR1 MNHNS, CDR2 SASEGT. The CDR3 is made up of 16 amino acids. With 7 bases removed from V and 1 base from J, the gap between germline ends came to 17 bases. MiXCR, applied by TCRdb to the 5' RACE reads, yields one record per CDR3 protein. The repertoire holds hundreds of thousands of distinct CDR3 sequences, with 25% to 30% as singletons. This TCR was recovered from an adult woman who had mild COVID-19 (a few samples of this study predate the infection). Cell type and time point are not known. Sequencing input: PBMCs or a T cell subset sorted from them (not recorded which). This chain uses TRBV6-1 with TRBJ1-5, with D tentatively TRBD1 (5 bases). CDR3 DNA sequence: TGTGCCAGCAATCTTATCGGGACGGGAAGCAATCAGCCCCAGCATTTT. This translates into CASNLIGTGSNQPQHF.